These 23 T cell receptor beta chains share one sample of origin, sequenced in a study of T cells in localized non-small cell lung cancer. TCRdb keeps only in-frame clones here, not all; method: immunoSEQ multiplex PCR. The data contain 19,000 or so clones, over 70% of them singletons. The source material was peripheral blood, sampled before any cancer treatment. These receptors were taken from a male donor at least 60 years old with stage III lung adenocarcinoma.

This clone came up once. The J gene is TRBJ2-7, the V gene TRBV30; D not resolved. V was clipped by 0 bases and J by 4 bases, with 7 bases between them. The CDR3 spans 12 residues. Looked up from germline, CDR1 is GTSNPN and CDR2 is SVGIG (reference sequence). CDR3 DNA sequence: TGTGCCTGGAGTGTTACAGAATACGAGCAGTACTTC. Translating it yields CAWSVTEYEQYF. Full variable domain (missing parts from reference TRBV30 and TRBJ2-7): SQTIHQWPATLVQPVGSPLSLECTVEGTSNPNLYWYRQAAGRGLQLLFYSVGIGQISSEVPQNLSASRPQDRQFILSSKKLLLSDSGFYLCAWSVTEYEQYFGPGTRLTVT.

This clone was observed a few times. The V call is TRBV18, the J call TRBJ2-5; either TRBD1 or TRBD2 may supply D (5 bases each). The V end was cut by 5 bases, the J end by 1 base, with 8 bases between. Germline V gene sequence: CDR1 KGHSH, CDR2 LQKENI. The length of the CDR3 is 13 residues. Here the CDR3 reads CASSSGTQETQYF. The CDR3 region has the DNA TGTGCCAGCTCATCCGGGACCCAAGAGACCCAGTACTTC.

The chain links TRBV6-6 to TRBJ2-5; D could derive from TRBD1 or TRBD2 (5 bases each). Trimming stripped 8 bases from V and 2 bases from J, with 12 bases between. Germline values: CDR1 MNHNY, CDR2 SVGAGI (reference sequence). CDR3 length: 13 residues. The CDR3 nucleotides read TGTGCCAGCCGTAGGGACGGACAAGAGACCCAGTACTTC. Protein sequence: CASRRDGQETQYF.

The chain carries TRBV19 and TRBJ2-6; D gene uncertain. CDR3 length equals 16 residues. V was trimmed by 5 bases and J by 0 bases, leaving 11 bases between them. Germline V gives CDR1 LNHDA, CDR2 SQIVND (reference sequence). CDR3 sequence: CASSFGSHSGANVLTF. For the CDR3, the DNA is TGTGCCAGTAGTTTTGGTAGTCACTCTGGGGCCAACGTCCTGACTTTC. Together with reference TRBV19 and TRBJ2-6, the CDR3 gives the full variable domain: DGGITQSPKYLFRKEGQNVTLSCEQNLNHDAMYWYRQDPGQGLRLIYYSQIVNDFQKGDIAEGYSVSREKKESFPLTVTSAQKNPTAFYLCASSFGSHSGANVLTFGAGSRLTVL.

This rearrangement joins TRBV7-9 to TRBJ1-3, with TRBD1 matching over 8 bases. CDR1 SEHNR and CDR2 FQNEAQ come from the germline V gene (reference sequence). V gave up 4 bases and J gave up 0 bases; unmatched junction bases: 8. This CDR3 is 17 amino acids long. The CDR3 DNA follows: TGTGCCAGCAGCTCTCGGACAGGGCCGCTCTCTGGAAACACCATATATTTT. Translated, it gives CASSSRTGPLSGNTIYF. The full variable domain, in which reference TRBV7-9 and TRBJ1-3 provide the parts outside the CDR3, is DTGVSQNPRHKITKRGQNVTFRCDPISEHNRLYWYRQTLGQGPEFLTYFQNEAQLEKSRLLSDRFSAERPKGSFSTLEIQRTEQGDSAMYLCASSSRTGPLSGNTIYFGEGSWLTVV.

The V gene is TRBV10-3, the J gene TRBJ1-2; D is uncertain. The V end lost 8 bases, the J end lost 8 bases, and 18 bases lay between the germline ends. The germline gives CDR1 ENHRY, CDR2 SYGVKD. The CDR3 loop spans 13 amino acids. The CDR3 nucleotides read TGTGCCATCTCCCGTGATTTACTGCGCGGCTACACCTTC. It codes for CAISRDLLRGYTF.

The chain links TRBV6-6 to TRBJ1-2; 9 bases agree with TRBD1. The CDR3 covers 13 residues. Trimming took 5 bases from V and 8 from J; bases not matched to a gene: 6. In germline, CDR1 is MNHNY, CDR2 SVGAGI (reference sequence). The CDR3 DNA follows: TGTGCCAGCAGTACCAACAGGGGGCTAGGCTACACCTTC. The encoded protein is CASSTNRGLGYTF.

This sequence joins TRBV27 and TRBJ2-1; 7 positions agree with TRBD1. The germline V gene encodes CDR1 MNHEY and CDR2 SMNVEV (reference sequence). The CDR3 is made up of 13 amino acids. The V segment lost 4 bases and the J segment 4 bases; nucleotides outside the gene matches: 1. The CDR3 reads CASSSRGYNEQFF. CDR3 nucleotide sequence: TGTGCCAGCAGTTCCAGGGGGTACAATGAGCAGTTCTTC.

CDR3 bases: TGCAGCGCCACAGGGGTGGGGGCCAACGTCCTGACTTTC. Residues: CSATGVGANVLTF. This sequence joins TRBV29-1 and TRBJ2-6; 7 bases are a match to TRBD1. The CDR3 totals 13 residues. The junction had 4 bases not matched to a gene; V was cut back by 7 bases and J by 4 bases. Germline-derived CDR1 and CDR2 are SQVTM and ANQGSEA.

The CDR3 reads CASSINRGTGANVLTF. In DNA, the CDR3 is TGTGCCAGCAGCATCAACAGGGGCACTGGGGCCAACGTCCTGACTTTC. The rearrangement joins TRBV13 to TRBJ2-6; 7 bases align to TRBD1. CDR1 is PRHDT and CDR2 is FYEKMQ in the germline V gene (reference sequence). The CDR3 totals 16 residues. With V trimmed by 5 bases and J by 2 bases, 6 bases remained unmatched.

The chain combines TRBV4-2 with TRBJ2-7; a weak D match, TRBD2 (6 bases). The CDR3 loop spans 13 amino acids. Germline CDR1 reads LGHNA; CDR2 reads YNFKEQ. The V end lost 3 bases, the J end lost 0 bases, and 6 bases lay between the germline ends. The CDR3 DNA reads TGTGCCAGCAGCCAGACTAGCTCCTACGAGCAGTACTTC. This sequence encodes CASSQTSSYEQYF.

The chain carries TRBV6-1 and TRBJ2-1; D call uncertain. The CDR3 is 16 residues long. Trimming pared 2 bases from V and 2 bases from J, leaving 13 bases between. Germline V gene sequence: CDR1 MNHNS, CDR2 SASEGT. The CDR3 DNA is TGTGCCAGCAGTGAAACCTCAGGTTTGCCCTACAATGAGCAGTTCTTC. This translates into CASSETSGLPYNEQFF.

The chain couples TRBV10-1 to TRBJ1-1; D is unresolved. Between the trimmed V and J ends, which lost 4 bases and 1 base, there was a span of 10 bases. Germline V gives CDR1 WNHNN, CDR2 SYGVQD (reference sequence). The CDR3 covers 14 residues. This chain's CDR3 is CASSASRTNTEAFF. The CDR3 DNA reads TGCGCCAGCAGTGCTAGCAGAACGAACACTGAAGCTTTCTTT.

The J gene is TRBJ2-7, the V gene TRBV10-3; weak D call: TRBD1 (6 bases). This CDR3 has 16 amino acids. Per the germline V gene, CDR1 is ENHRY and CDR2 is SYGVKD. Trimming removed 1 base at V and 2 bases at J, with 15 bases between. DNA of the CDR3: TGTGCCATCAGTGAGTTATGGGTGGACAGTACCTACGAGCAGTACTTC. Translation gives CAISELWVDSTYEQYF.

V gene TRBV10-3 combines with J gene TRBJ2-7; 8 bases align to TRBD1. Germline-derived CDR1 and CDR2 are ENHRY and SYGVKD. The CDR3 totals 14 residues. The V and J ends lost 3 bases and 6 bases, in that order; junction bases with no gene match: 7. The CDR3, as DNA: TGTGCCATCAGTGACTCGCAGGGGGCCTCCGAGCAGTACTTC. Its translation is CAISDSQGASEQYF.

V is TRBV11-3 and J is TRBJ2-1, with TRBD2 identical over 12 bases. The CDR3 length is 16 residues. V trimming: 4 bases; J trimming: 2 bases; junction bases outside the gene matches: 3. Looked up from germline, CDR1 is SGHNT and CDR2 is YENEEA. CDR3 DNA: TGTGCCAGCAGCTCAGGACTAGCGGGGCCCTACAATGAGCAGTTCTTC. Its translation: CASSSGLAGPYNEQFF.

This clone is a singleton in its sample. This rearrangement joins TRBV5-1 to TRBJ2-3; D is perhaps TRBD2 (6 bases). Germline CDR1 SGHRS, CDR2 YFSETQ. The CDR3 consists of 15 residues. The V gene lost 0 bases and the J gene lost 5 bases, with 13 bases spanning the gap. The CDR3: CASSLVPGRKDTQYF. For the CDR3, the DNA is TGCGCCAGCAGCTTGGTCCCAGGGAGGAAAGATACGCAGTATTTT.

V usage is TRBV5-4 and J usage is TRBJ1-6; tentatively, D is TRBD1 (6 bases). Trimming stripped 4 bases from V and 6 bases from J, with 11 bases between. CDR3 length: 14 residues. The germline V gene encodes CDR1 SGHNT and CDR2 YYREEE (reference sequence). The CDR3 DNA follows: TGTGCCAGCAGCCTGGACAGCGTTAATTCACCCCTCCACTTT. Residues: CASSLDSVNSPLHF.

This clone was observed a few times. This chain connects TRBV4-2 to TRBJ2-7; no definite D call. The CDR3 is 15 amino acids. Trimming removed 0 bases at V and 0 bases at J, with 9 bases between. Germline assignment: CDR1 LGHNA and CDR2 YNFKEQ. CDR3 region: CASSQDRIGSYEQYF. In DNA, the CDR3 is TGTGCCAGCAGCCAAGACCGTATTGGCTCCTACGAGCAGTACTTC.

The chain couples TRBV2 to TRBJ2-1; D gene ambiguous. V was pared by 2 bases and J by 7 bases, with 15 bases between. This CDR3 comprises 15 residues. Germline values: CDR1 SNHLY, CDR2 FYNNEI. CDR3 residues: CASSEKGPNKNEQFF. In nucleotides, the CDR3 is TGTGCCAGCAGTGAAAAAGGGCCAAACAAAAATGAGCAGTTCTTC.

V is TRBV7-9 and J is TRBJ2-3; 14 bases line up with TRBD2. The CDR3 spans 17 residues. Germline lookup yields CDR1 SEHNR and CDR2 FQNEAQ (reference sequence). J lost 4 bases, V lost 4 bases, and 7 bases had no gene match. The CDR3 coding sequence is TGTGCCAGCAGCTCTTGGACTAGCGGGGGGCGAGCAGATACGCAGTATTTT. Its translation: CASSSWTSGGRADTQYF.

V gene TRBV6-4 combines with J gene TRBJ2-6; D is ambiguous. Trimming pared 0 bases from V and 0 bases from J, leaving 3 bases between. The CDR3 contains 15 residues. CDR1 is MRHNA, CDR2 SNTAGT, per germline. The CDR3 here is CASSDSHSGANVLTF. CDR3 nucleotide sequence: TGTGCCAGCAGTGACTCACACTCTGGGGCCAACGTCCTGACTTTC.

The CDR3 coding sequence is TGTGCCAGCAGCGTAGGAGGGGGTGCTAGCACAGATACGCAGTATTTT. This translates into CASSVGGGASTDTQYF. J is TRBJ2-3 and V is TRBV9; a possible D gene is TRBD1 (6 bases). CDR3 length: 16 amino acids. The germline V and J ends were trimmed by 0 bases and 0 bases, with 11 bases remaining between them. Germline V CDR1 and CDR2: SGDLS, YYNGEE.